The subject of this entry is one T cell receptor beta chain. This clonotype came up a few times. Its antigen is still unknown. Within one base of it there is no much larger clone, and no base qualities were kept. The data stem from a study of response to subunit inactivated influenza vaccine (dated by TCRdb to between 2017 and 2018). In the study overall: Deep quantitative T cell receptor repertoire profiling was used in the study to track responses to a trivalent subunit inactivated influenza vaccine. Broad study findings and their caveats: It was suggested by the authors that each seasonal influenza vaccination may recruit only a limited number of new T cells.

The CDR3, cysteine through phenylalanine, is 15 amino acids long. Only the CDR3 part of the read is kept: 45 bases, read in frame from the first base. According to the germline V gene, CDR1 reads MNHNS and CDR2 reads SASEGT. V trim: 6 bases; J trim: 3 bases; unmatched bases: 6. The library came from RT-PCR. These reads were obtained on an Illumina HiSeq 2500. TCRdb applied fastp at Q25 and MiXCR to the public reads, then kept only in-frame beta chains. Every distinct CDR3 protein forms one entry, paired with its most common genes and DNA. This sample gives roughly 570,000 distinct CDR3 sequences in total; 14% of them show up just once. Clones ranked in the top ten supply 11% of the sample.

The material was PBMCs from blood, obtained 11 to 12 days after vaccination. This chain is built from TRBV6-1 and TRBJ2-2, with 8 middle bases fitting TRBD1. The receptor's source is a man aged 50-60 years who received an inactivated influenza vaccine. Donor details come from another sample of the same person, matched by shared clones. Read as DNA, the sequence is TGTGCCAGCAGGACTACAGGGGGATACACCGGGGAGCTGTTTTTT. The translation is CASRTTGGYTGELFF.